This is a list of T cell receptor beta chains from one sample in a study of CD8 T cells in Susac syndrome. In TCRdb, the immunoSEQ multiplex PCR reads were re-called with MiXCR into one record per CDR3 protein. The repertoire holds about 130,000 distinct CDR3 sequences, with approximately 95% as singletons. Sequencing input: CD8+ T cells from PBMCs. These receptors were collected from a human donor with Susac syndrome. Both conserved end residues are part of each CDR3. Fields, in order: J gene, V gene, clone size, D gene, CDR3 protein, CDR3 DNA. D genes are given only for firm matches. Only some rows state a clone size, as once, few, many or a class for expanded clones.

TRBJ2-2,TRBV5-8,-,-,CASRTLDLWEDTGELFF,TGTGCCAGCAGAACCCTGGACCTGTGGGAGGACACCGGGGAGCTGTTTTTT
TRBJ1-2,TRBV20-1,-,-,CSAREGLWDYGYTF,TGCAGTGCTAGAGAGGGGCTATGGGACTATGGCTACACCTTC
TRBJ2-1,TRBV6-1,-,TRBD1,CASSAHRGSSYNEQFF,TGTGCCAGCAGTGCTCACAGGGGAAGCTCCTACAATGAGCAGTTCTTC
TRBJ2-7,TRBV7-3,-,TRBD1,CASSLPRGFGQYF,TGTGCCAGCAGCTTGCCCAGGGGGTTTGGGCAGTACTTC
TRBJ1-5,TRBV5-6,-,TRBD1,CASSSGTATEHF,TGTGCCAGCAGCTCCGGGACAGCGACAGAGCATTTT
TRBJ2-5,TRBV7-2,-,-,CASSLTLGTPLVTQYF,TGTGCCAGCAGCTTAACTCTGGGGACTCCCCTTGTTACCCAGTACTTC
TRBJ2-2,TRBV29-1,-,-,CSVELGTNTGELFF,TGCAGCGTTGAGTTAGGAACGAACACCGGGGAGCTGTTTTTT
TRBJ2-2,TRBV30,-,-,CAWSRTPGELFF,TGTGCCTGGAGCCGGACCCCCGGGGAGCTGTTTTTT
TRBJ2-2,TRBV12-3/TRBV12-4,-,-,CASSFDNTGELFF,TGTGCCAGCAGTTTTGATAACACCGGGGAGCTGTTTTTT
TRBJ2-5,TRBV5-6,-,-,CASGNQETQYF,TGTGCCAGCGGAAACCAAGAGACCCAGTACTTC
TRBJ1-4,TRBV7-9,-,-,CASQATNEKLFF,TGTGCCAGCCAGGCAACTAATGAAAAACTGTTTTTT
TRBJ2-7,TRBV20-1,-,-,CSVPQTVSYEQYF,TGCAGCGTACCGCAGACCGTAAGCTACGAGCAGTACTTC
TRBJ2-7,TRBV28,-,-,CASSLEAGNNEQYF,TGTGCCAGCAGTTTAGAAGCCGGGAACAACGAGCAGTACTTC
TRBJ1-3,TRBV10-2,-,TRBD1,CASRGTGAGNTIYF,TGCGCCAGCAGAGGGACAGGGGCTGGAAACACCATATATTTT
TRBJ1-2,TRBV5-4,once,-,CASGFGGGNGGYTF,TGTGCCAGCGGCTTTGGGGGAGGAAATGGTGGCTACACCTTC
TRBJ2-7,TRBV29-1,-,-,CSVEQGDRNEQYF,TGCAGCGTTGAACAGGGAGATAGAAACGAGCAGTACTTC
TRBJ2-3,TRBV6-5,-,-,CASTPGAATDTQYF,TGTGCCAGCACCCCCGGGGCGGCCACAGATACGCAGTATTTT
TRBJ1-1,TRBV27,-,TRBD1,CASSLFLGQGANTEAFF,TGTGCCAGCAGTTTATTCCTCGGACAGGGGGCGAACACTGAAGCTTTCTTT
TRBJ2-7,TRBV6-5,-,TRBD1,CASSYTGTAPSYEQYF,TGTGCCAGCAGTTACACCGGGACAGCCCCATCCTACGAGCAGTACTTC
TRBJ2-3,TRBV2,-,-,CASSDESRGRNTQYF,TGTGCCAGCAGTGATGAATCCAGGGGACGGAATACGCAGTATTTT
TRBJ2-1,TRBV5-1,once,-,CASSLDPLRGTYNEQFF,TGCGCCAGCAGCTTGGACCCCTTGCGGGGAACCTACAATGAGCAGTTCTTC
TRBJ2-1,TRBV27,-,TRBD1,CASSPLRQGRNEQFF,TGTGCCAGCAGTCCACTCCGACAGGGGAGGAATGAGCAGTTCTTC
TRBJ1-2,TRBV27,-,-,CASSLSAGDYGYTF,TGTGCCAGCAGTTTATCCGCCGGGGACTATGGCTACACCTTC
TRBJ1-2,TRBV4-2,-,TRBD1,CASSKGAGDLSPYGYTF,TGTGCCAGCAGCAAGGGGGCGGGGGACCTCTCCCCCTATGGCTACACCTTC
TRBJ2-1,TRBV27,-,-,CATSMSSYNEQFF,TGTGCCACTTCTATGAGCTCCTACAATGAGCAGTTCTTC
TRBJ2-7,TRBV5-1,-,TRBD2,CASSWGTSGYEQYF,TGTGCCAGCAGTTGGGGGACTAGCGGCTACGAGCAGTACTTC
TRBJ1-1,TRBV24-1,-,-,CATSDRGVDEAFF,TGTGCCACCAGTGATCGTGGGGTGGATGAAGCTTTCTTT
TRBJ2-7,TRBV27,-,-,CASRLGWEQYF,TGTGCCAGCAGGCTGGGTTGGGAGCAGTACTTC
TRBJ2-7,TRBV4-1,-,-,CASSRQSSYEQYF,TGCGCCAGCAGTCGACAGTCCTCCTACGAGCAGTACTTC
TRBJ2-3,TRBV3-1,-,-,CASSQDSLRGGGTDTQYF,TGTGCCAGCAGCCAAGACTCCCTTCGCGGAGGGGGCACAGATACGCAGTATTTT
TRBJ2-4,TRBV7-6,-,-,CASSLDRDPLAKNIQYF,TGTGCCAGCAGCTTAGACCGCGACCCGCTAGCCAAAAACATTCAGTACTTC
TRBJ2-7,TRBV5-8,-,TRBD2,CASSPRGDDEQYF,TGTGCCAGCAGCCCCCGGGGGGACGACGAGCAGTACTTC
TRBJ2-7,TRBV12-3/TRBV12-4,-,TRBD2,CASSSPTSGRWEQYF,TGTGCCAGCAGTAGTCCGACTAGCGGGAGGTGGGAGCAGTACTTC
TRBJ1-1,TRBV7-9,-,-,CASSLLSNTEAFF,TGTGCCAGCAGTTTATTATCGAACACTGAAGCTTTCTTT
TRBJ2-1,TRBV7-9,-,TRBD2,CASNPAGLAALTFGDEQFF,TGTGCCAGCAACCCGGCTGGACTAGCGGCCCTCACGTTCGGGGATGAGCAGTTCTTC
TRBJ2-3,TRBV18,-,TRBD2,CASSPTSSGAPTDTQYF,TGTGCCAGCTCACCAACGTCTAGCGGAGCCCCCACAGATACGCAGTATTTT
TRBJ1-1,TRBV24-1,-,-,CATSDEGVTEAFF,TGTGCCACCAGTGATGAGGGGGTCACTGAAGCTTTCTTT
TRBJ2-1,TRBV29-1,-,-,CSVELGSQRGEQFF,TGCAGCGTTGAACTCGGCAGCCAAAGGGGGGAGCAGTTCTTC
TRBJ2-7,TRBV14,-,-,CASSRHISEQYF,TGTGCCAGCAGCCGGCACATTTCCGAGCAGTACTTC
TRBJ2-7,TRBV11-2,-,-,CASSFGARSYEQYF,TGTGCCAGCAGCTTTGGGGCCAGGAGCTACGAGCAGTACTTC
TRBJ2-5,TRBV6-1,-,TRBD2,CASRASSGRAKETQYF,TGTGCCAGCAGAGCCTCTAGCGGGAGGGCCAAAGAGACCCAGTACTTC
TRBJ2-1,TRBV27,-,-,CASSYGSDEQFF,TGTGCCAGCAGTTACGGCTCGGATGAGCAGTTCTTC
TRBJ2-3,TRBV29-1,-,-,CSAQGTDTQYF,TGCAGCGCGCAGGGCACAGATACGCAGTATTTT
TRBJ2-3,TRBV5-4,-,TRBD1,CASSLRTGGMDTQYF,TGTGCCAGCAGCCTGAGGACAGGGGGGATGGATACGCAGTATTTT
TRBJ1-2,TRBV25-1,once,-,CASSPQGTSPGYTF,TGTGCCAGCAGTCCCCAGGGGACGAGTCCTGGCTACACCTTC
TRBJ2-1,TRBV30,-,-,CAAPGYIYNEQFF,TGTGCCGCTCCGGGGTACATCTACAATGAGCAGTTCTTC
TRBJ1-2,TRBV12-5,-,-,CASGLPGTHF,TGTGCTAGTGGTTTGCCCGGGACCCACTTC
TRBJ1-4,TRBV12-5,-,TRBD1,CASGTSNRGRNEKLFF,TGTGCTAGTGGTACTTCCAACAGGGGAAGAAATGAAAAACTGTTTTTT
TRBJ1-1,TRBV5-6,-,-,CASSRTENTEAFF,TGTGCCAGCAGCCGAACAGAGAACACTGAAGCTTTCTTT
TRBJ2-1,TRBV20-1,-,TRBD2,CSAPPATSAGEQFF,TGCAGTGCTCCCCCCGCGACTAGCGCTGGCGAGCAGTTCTTC
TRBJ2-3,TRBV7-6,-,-,CASRRLGQGGESTDTQYF,TGTGCCAGCAGACGACTTGGGCAGGGTGGGGAAAGCACAGATACGCAGTATTTT
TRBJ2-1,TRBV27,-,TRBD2,CASSSIPSGRHEQFF,TGTGCCAGCAGTTCGATTCCTAGCGGGAGGCATGAGCAGTTCTTC